This section outlines one TCR beta chain sequence together with its context. TCRdb re-called the RT-PCR reads through MiXCR, storing one row per CDR3 protein. The sample yields approximately 88,000 distinct CDR3 sequences, roughly 5.1% seen once. The sample comes from a study of patients and donors after allogeneic stem cell transplantation. V lost 6 bases and J 0 bases, leaving 13 bases between the germline ends. From germline, CDR1 is MNHEY and CDR2 SMNVEV (reference sequence). The length of the CDR3 is 15 residues. Sample: blood, either unsorted or a sorted T cell fraction (not recorded which). This rearrangement joins TRBV27 to TRBJ2-3, with D possibly matching TRBD1 (5 bases). This clonotype originated in a human donor who was either an allogeneic HSCT recipient or a stem cell or donor lymphocyte infusion donor (not recorded which). It is not recorded whose cells these are; they may come from a transplant donor. DNA of the CDR3: TGTGCCAGCAGCCAGGGCCGCGCTAGCACAGATACGCAGTATTTT. Translated: CASSQGRASTDTQYF.